The next 14 T cell receptor beta chains were all read from a single sample in a study of technical replicates of blood from a few donors (dated by TCRdb to the late 2010s). Library preparation was by the immunoSEQ multiplex PCR assay. TCRdb took over this immuneACCESS table, retaining in-frame rearrangements with V and J assigned. Such tables are incomplete; in checked studies, under half of the missing clones stem from an unresolved V gene, and the remainder is unexplained. The sample profile shows about 99,000 clones; roughly 96% of them were found once. Over 0.2% of the sample lies in the top ten. The sequenced sample consisted of T cells isolated from PBMCs. All receptors derive from a human donor in good health.

The V and J genes are TRBV4-1 and TRBJ1-2, with 8 nucleotides matching TRBD1. V lost 1 base and J lost 5; bases outside the gene matches: 6. The length of the CDR3 is 15 residues. Germline values: CDR1 MGHRA, CDR2 YSYEKL. The CDR3 sequence: CASSQVSGTGYGYTF. In DNA form, the CDR3 reads TGCGCCAGCAGCCAAGTCTCCGGGACAGGTTATGGCTACACCTTC.

This clone was recorded only once. This rearrangement joins TRBV10-2 to TRBJ2-6; 10 bases are a match to TRBD1. The trim removed 10 bases at V and 4 bases at J, leaving 10 bases unmatched. This CDR3 spans 16 amino acids. The germline gives CDR1 WSHSY, CDR2 SAAADI. The chain's CDR3 is CAIAGTGVSGANVLTF. Here the CDR3 DNA reads TGCGCCATCGCCGGGACAGGGGTCTCCGGGGCCAACGTCCTGACTTTC.

This clone was detected only once. This sequence joins TRBV5-1 and TRBJ2-2; no definite D call. This CDR3 comprises 12 residues. Trimming pared 5 bases from V and 7 bases from J, leaving 9 bases between. Germline assignment: CDR1 SGHRS and CDR2 YFSETQ. Written as DNA, the CDR3 is TGCGCCAGCAGGGAGCTCGACGGGGAGCTGTTTTTT. It yields the protein CASRELDGELFF.

The V and J genes are TRBV4-1 and TRBJ2-1; 8 nucleotides line up with TRBD1. Germline-derived CDR1 and CDR2 are MGHRA and YSYEKL. V trimming: 1 base; J trimming: 4 bases; junction bases outside the gene matches: 6. There are 16 residues in the CDR3. The CDR3 nucleotides are TGCGCCAGCAGCCAAGGCCCCGGGACAGGATACAATGAGCAGTTCTTC. This encodes CASSQGPGTGYNEQFF.

The CDR3: CASSRQGVRNSPLHF. Written as DNA, the CDR3 is TGTGCCAGCAGTAGACAGGGGGTGAGGAATTCACCCCTCCACTTT. This rearrangement joins TRBV6-5 to TRBJ1-6, with 9 bases that match TRBD1. The ends lost 5 bases at V and 7 bases at J; junction bases unmatched: 6. The CDR3 loop spans 15 amino acids. Per germline, CDR1 MNHEY and CDR2 SVGAGI.

CDR3 DNA: TGTGCCAGCACCCGGACAGGTTCTCACCCCTTGTCTGCGGGAAACACCATATATTTT. It encodes CASTRTGSHPLSAGNTIYF. The rearrangement links TRBV6-4 to TRBJ1-3; 7 bases line up with TRBD1. V was clipped by 7 bases and J by 4 bases; unmatched bases: 22. This CDR3 spans 19 amino acids. Germline CDR1 reads MRHNA; CDR2 reads SNTAGT.

The chain joins TRBV5-4 to TRBJ1-2, with TRBD1 identical over 7 bases. Per germline, CDR1 SGHNT and CDR2 YYREEE (reference sequence). V lost 0 bases, J lost 4 bases, and 3 bases stayed unmatched. The CDR3 is 14 residues long. The CDR3 region is CASSLAWTGYGYTF. The CDR3, as DNA: TGTGCCAGCAGCTTGGCGTGGACAGGCTATGGCTACACCTTC.

The table lists this clone with a few counts. CDR3 DNA: TGTGCCAGCAGTGAATTCACAGGGATGAACACTGAAGCTTTCTTT. It is translated as CASSEFTGMNTEAFF. The gene calls are TRBV25-1 and TRBJ1-1; tentatively, D is TRBD1 (6 bases). Trimming took 1 base from V and 0 from J, leaving 9 bases between them. This CDR3 spans 15 amino acids. Germline V gene data show CDR1 as MGHDK and CDR2 as SYGVNS.

This clone was seen a handful of times. The chain employs TRBV5-1 and TRBJ1-1; weak D call: TRBD1 (6 bases). V was shortened by 3 bases and J by 1 base, with 7 bases between the two germline ends. Germline V lookup: CDR1 SGHRS, CDR2 YFSETQ. The CDR3 runs to 13 residues. CDR3 residues: CASSYRANTEAFF. The CDR3 DNA reads as TGCGCCAGCAGCTACAGGGCGAACACTGAAGCTTTCTTT. Complete variable domain (other parts from reference TRBV5-1 and TRBJ1-1): KAGVTQTPRYLIKTRGQQVTLSCSPISGHRSVSWYQQTPGQGLQFLFEYFSETQRNKGNFPGRFSGRQFSNSRSEMNVSTLELGDSALYLCASSYRANTEAFFGQGTRLTVV.

The chain recombines TRBV5-6 with TRBJ1-6; maybe TRBD1 (5 bases). Trimming took 3 bases from V and 7 from J, leaving 14 bases between them. The CDR3 consists of 15 residues. Germline CDR1 SGHDT, CDR2 YYEEEE. This CDR3 is CASSSVRVRNSPLHF. CDR3 bases: TGTGCCAGCAGCTCTGTCAGGGTACGAAATTCACCCCTCCACTTT.

The chain has TRBV21-1 and TRBJ1-1. TRBV21-1 is labeled a pseudogene. The length of the CDR3 is 14 residues. The CDR3 DNA reads as TGTGCCAGCAGCAAAGATCGGGTGGTGACTGAAGCTTTCTTT. It yields the protein CASSKDRVVTEAFF.

This sequence joins TRBV5-6 and TRBJ1-1; TRBD1 agrees at 7 bases. The germline CDR1 and CDR2 sequences are SGHDT and YYEEEE. J gave up 0 bases and V 0 bases, and 14 bases lay outside the gene matches. This CDR3 spans 19 amino acids. The CDR3 DNA follows: TGTGCCAGCAGCTTGGGACAGGGTTCATTCCCCCGCTTGAACACTGAAGCTTTCTTT. This sequence encodes CASSLGQGSFPRLNTEAFF.

The chain recombines TRBV9 with TRBJ2-2; 10 positions agree with TRBD2. The V gene's germline CDR1 is SGDLS and CDR2 YYNGEE. CDR3 length: 16 amino acids. The junction had 4 bases not matched to a gene; V was cut back by 0 bases and J by 5 bases. The DNA for the CDR3 is TGTGCCAGCAGCGTAGCTGCACTAGCGGGGACCGGGGAGCTGTTTTTT. Amino acids: CASSVAALAGTGELFF. The full variable domain, in which reference TRBV9 and TRBJ2-2 provide the parts outside the CDR3, is DSGVTQTPKHLITATGQRVTLRCSPRSGDLSVYWYQQSLDQGLQFLIQYYNGEERAKGNILERFSAQQFPDLHSELNLSSLELGDSALYFCASSVAALAGTGELFFGEGSRLTVL.

This chain links TRBV10-2 with TRBJ2-2, with 8 positions matching TRBD1. CDR1 WSHSY and CDR2 SAAADI come from the germline V gene. Unmatched junction bases numbered 11, after V lost 11 bases and J lost 6 bases. The CDR3 covers 14 residues. CDR3 region: CAGAGTGGAGELFF. Written as DNA, the CDR3 is TGCGCCGGAGCCGGGACAGGTGGGGCCGGGGAGCTGTTTTTT.